Listed here are 20 T cell receptor beta chains from one sample, sequenced in a study of cytomegalovirus exposure and HLA in healthy donors. PCR employed 60 Vbeta and 13 Jbeta primers. Assay: immunoSEQ multiplex PCR; the TCRdb copy retains only in-frame clones and omits some. The sample has roughly 200,000 clones; roughly 80% are singletons. Source material: PBMCs. All receptors come from a man younger than 45 in good health and CMV-seronegative.

The sample holds one count of this clone. The rearrangement uses TRBV18 and TRBJ2-2, with D possibly matching TRBD2 (6 bases). Germline V lookup: CDR1 KGHSH, CDR2 LQKENI. There are 13 residues in the CDR3. Between the trimmed V and J ends, which lost 11 bases and 3 bases, there was a span of 13 bases. The CDR3 region has the DNA TGTGCCGGTATGCGGGGCGACACCGGGGAGCTGTTTTTT. This translates into CAGMRGDTGELFF.

The rearrangement links TRBV19 to TRBJ2-7; D unresolved. V was trimmed by 4 bases and J by 3 bases, leaving 10 bases between them. CDR3 length: 13 residues. Germline-derived CDR1 and CDR2 are LNHDA and SQIVND (reference sequence). The CDR3 region has the DNA TGTGCCAGTAGTAAACCAGATTTCTACGAGCAGTACTTC. Translation gives CASSKPDFYEQYF.

This clone occurred once. This chain uses TRBV5-4 with TRBJ2-7, with a possible D match to TRBD1 (5 bases). Looked up from germline, CDR1 is SGHNT and CDR2 is YYREEE (reference sequence). The CDR3 is 14 residues long. The V end was cut by 1 base, the J end by 1 base, with 9 bases between. The CDR3 DNA sequence: TGTGCCAGCAGCTTGACCCAGGGATCCTACGAGCAGTACTTC. It is translated as CASSLTQGSYEQYF.

This rearrangement joins TRBV11-3 to TRBJ1-6; maybe TRBD1 (5 bases). V was trimmed by 5 bases and J by 7 bases, leaving 12 bases between them. This CDR3 region has 14 residues. Germline V gene lookup returns CDR1 SGHNT and CDR2 YENEEA. The CDR3 sequence is CASSVGHLNSPLHF. In DNA, the CDR3 is TGTGCCAGCAGCGTCGGACACCTCAATTCACCCCTCCACTTT.

The V and J genes are TRBV5-1 and TRBJ2-5, with TRBD1 matching 9 bases. The DNA end favors TRBJ2-7, so the J call may be wrong. The CDR3 extends over 13 amino acids. Looked up from germline, CDR1 is SGHRS and CDR2 is YFSETQ. The CDR3: CASSWGQGGEQYF. The CDR3 coding sequence is TGCGCCAGCAGCTGGGGACAGGGCGGCGAGCAGTACTTC.

V is TRBV6-5 and J is TRBJ2-7; 9 bases align to TRBD1. The V gene's germline CDR1 is MNHEY and CDR2 SVGAGI. The V segment lost 6 bases and the J segment 4 bases; nucleotides outside the gene matches: 7. The CDR3 spans 14 residues. CDR3 region: CASSYTGGIYEQYF. The CDR3 coding sequence is TGTGCCAGCAGCTATACAGGGGGCATATACGAGCAGTACTTC.

The rearrangement joins TRBV19 to TRBJ1-5, with a possible D match to TRBD1 (6 bases). Trimming took off 0 bases at V and 5 bases at J, with 8 bases between the two ends. The CDR3 is 14 residues long. Germline CDR1 LNHDA, CDR2 SQIVND (reference sequence). For the CDR3, the DNA is TGTGCCAGTAGTATAGACCGGACAGATCAGCCCCAGCATTTT. Protein product: CASSIDRTDQPQHF.

CDR3 in amino acids: CASSSYRGLRTYIRTDTQYF. In DNA form, the CDR3 reads TGCGCCAGCAGCTCCTACAGGGGGCTCCGTACCTACATTCGCACAGATACGCAGTATTTT. The rearrangement links TRBV5-1 to TRBJ2-3; 9 bases are shared with TRBD1. The CDR3 covers 20 residues. The germline V gene encodes CDR1 SGHRS and CDR2 YFSETQ. V dropped 3 bases and J dropped 1; count of bases not matched to a gene: 18.

The V gene is TRBV6-5, the J gene TRBJ2-7; 12 positions match TRBD1. This CDR3 is built from 14 residues. CDR1 is MNHEY, CDR2 SVGAGI, per germline. J lost 5 bases, V lost 5 bases, and 4 bases had no gene match. CDR3: CASSRDRGLNEQYF. The CDR3, as DNA: TGTGCCAGCAGTCGGGACAGGGGGCTTAACGAGCAGTACTTC.

The CDR3 coding sequence is TGTGCCAGCAGCTTAGTGACGAGGCCCACAGATACGCAGTATTTT. Translation: CASSLVTRPTDTQYF. The chain joins TRBV7-2 to TRBJ2-3, with D hard to call. CDR3 length: 15 residues. The V gene lost 1 base and the J gene lost 2 bases, with 10 bases spanning the gap. The V gene's germline CDR1 is SGHTA and CDR2 FQGNSA.

In this sample, this clone turned up once. The chain recombines TRBV7-2 with TRBJ2-7, with 14 bases aligning to TRBD2. From germline, CDR1 is SGHTA and CDR2 FQGNSA. The V and J ends lost 5 bases and 6 bases, in that order; junction bases with no gene match: 6. This CDR3 contains 15 residues. The CDR3 loop reads CASSRGLAGGGEQYF. The CDR3 bases are TGTGCCAGCAGCCGCGGACTAGCGGGGGGAGGCGAGCAGTACTTC.

This CDR3 reads CASSFRSPPYEQYF. The CDR3 DNA reads as TGTGCCAGCAGTTTCCGCAGTCCGCCCTACGAGCAGTACTTC. The genes are TRBV28 and TRBJ2-7; D unclear. Looked up from germline, CDR1 is MDHEN and CDR2 is SYDVKM. The CDR3 sequence is 14 residues long. V dropped 3 bases and J dropped 2 bases, with 11 bases sitting between them.

CDR3 loop: CASSLGQGVFEQYF. DNA for the CDR3: TGTGCCAGCAGCTTGGGACAGGGGGTTTTCGAGCAGTACTTC. V and J are TRBV27 and TRBJ2-5; 11 nucleotides match TRBD1. The DNA matches TRBJ2-7 better at its end, which makes the J call doubtful. This CDR3 has 14 residues. The germline V gene encodes CDR1 MNHEY and CDR2 SMNVEV (reference sequence).

J is TRBJ2-7 and V is TRBV10-3, with TRBD2 matching 10 bases. Trimming at V came to 4 bases and at J to 11 bases, leaving 8 bases not matched to a gene. Germline loops: CDR1 ENHRY, CDR2 SYGVKD. There are 13 residues in the CDR3. The CDR3 region is CAISVSAGGLKYF. The CDR3 nucleotides read TGTGCCATCAGTGTTTCAGCGGGGGGGCTAAAGTACTTC.

V gene TRBV7-9 combines with J gene TRBJ1-5; D is unresolved. This CDR3 has 16 residues. In germline, CDR1 is SEHNR, CDR2 FQNEAQ (reference sequence). Trimming removed 5 bases at V and 5 bases at J, with 19 bases between. As DNA, the CDR3 is TGTGCCAGCAGCGGGTCCAGCGTGGCGGGCGATCAGCCCCAGCATTTT. Translating gives CASSGSSVAGDQPQHF.

The gene calls are TRBV5-5 and TRBJ1-6; D call uncertain. Germline CDR1 and CDR2: SGHKS and YYEKEE (reference sequence). V was trimmed by 1 base and J by 7 bases, leaving 6 bases between them. The length of the CDR3 is 13 residues. CDR3 DNA sequence: TGTGCCAGCAGCTTGATAGCAAATTCACCCCTCCACTTT. Protein product: CASSLIANSPLHF.

This clone showed up just once. The gene calls are TRBV6-6 and TRBJ2-5; D might be TRBD2 (6 bases). Trimming stripped 1 base from V and 2 bases from J, with 11 bases between. This CDR3 comprises 15 residues. Germline V CDR1 and CDR2: MNHNY, SVGAGI (reference sequence). The CDR3 is CASSYLFAGQETQYF. The CDR3 bases are TGTGCCAGCAGTTACTTATTCGCGGGACAAGAGACCCAGTACTTC.

The count of this clone is one. The genes are TRBV27 and TRBJ2-3; 9 bases map to TRBD2. J was trimmed by 6 bases and V by 1 base; bases with no gene match: 8. CDR1 and CDR2 from the germline V gene are MNHEY and SMNVEV (reference sequence). This CDR3 has 16 amino acids. The CDR3: CASSLLSGGLGDTQYF. CDR3 in DNA: TGTGCCAGCAGTTTATTGAGCGGGGGGCTCGGGGATACGCAGTATTTT.

This rearrangement joins TRBV5-5 to TRBJ1-1; D possibly corresponds to TRBD1 (5 bases). V lost 4 bases, J lost 1 base, and 14 bases lay in between. The CDR3 is made up of 15 amino acids. The germline V gene encodes CDR1 SGHKS and CDR2 YYEKEE (reference sequence). The chain's CDR3 is CASSPGLGANTEAFF. In DNA form, the CDR3 reads TGTGCCAGCAGCCCAGGGTTAGGGGCGAACACTGAAGCTTTCTTT. The full variable domain, its missing parts supplied by reference TRBV5-5 and TRBJ1-1, is DAGVTQSPTHLIKTRGQQVTLRCSPISGHKSVSWYQQVLGQGPQFIFQYYEKEERGRGNFPDRFSARQFPNYSSELNVNALLLGDSALYLCASSPGLGANTEAFFGQGTRLTVV.

The CDR3 DNA follows: TGTGCCAGCAGCAAAGGAAAAGCGGCCAGAACCTACGAGCAGTACTTC. Protein product: CASSKGKAARTYEQYF. The chain recombines TRBV21-1 with TRBJ2-7; the table's D call, TRBD2, has no DNA check behind it. TRBV21-1 is annotated as a pseudogene. This CDR3 comprises 16 residues.